This T cell receptor beta chain was captured in a study of response to subunit inactivated influenza vaccine. Study-wide results and caveats: The authors suggested that every seasonal influenza vaccination recruits few new T cells.

Worth noting for this clonotype: Its specificity is unknown.

The CDR3 contains 17 residues. Looked up from germline, CDR1 is SGHRS and CDR2 is YFSETQ. Unmatched junction bases numbered 9, after V lost 3 bases and J lost 6 bases. TCRdb ran MiXCR on the RT-PCR reads and lists one entry per CDR3 protein. Of roughly 520,000 distinct CDR3 sequences in the sample, 25% were seen once. The sequenced sample was CD4+ T cells sorted from PBMCs, obtained around 5 days after vaccination. The chain joins TRBV5-1 to TRBJ2-3; TRBD2 matches at 14 bases. This sequence was found in a man aged 45 to 65 who received an inactivated influenza vaccine. CDR3 DNA sequence: TGCGCCAGCAGCTCCGGGACTAGCGGGGGCTATGGGGATACGCAGTATTTT. Residues: CASSSGTSGGYGDTQYF.